The 31 T cell receptor beta chains listed next were all sequenced from one sample in a study of blood T cell repertoires in COVID-19 (dated by TCRdb to about 2020). Receptor amplification or capture employed the immunoSEQ multiplex PCR assay. Not all clones reach the TCRdb copy of this immuneACCESS table, which keeps in-frame sequences only. Checked studies attribute under half of the gap to unresolved V genes and leave the rest unexplained. For this sample there are a few hundred thousand clones; about 87% appear just once. Just under 9% of the sample lies in the top ten. The source material was PBMCs or T cells enriched from blood (not recorded which). Receptor source: a woman under 30 who had recovered from COVID-19.

The rearrangement links TRBV28 to TRBJ2-7; 7 nucleotides match TRBD1. The CDR3 consists of 16 residues. V lost 5 bases, J lost 0 bases, and 10 bases stayed unmatched. Germline V gene lookup returns CDR1 MDHEN and CDR2 SYDVKM. The CDR3 bases are TGTGCCAGCAGTGCCCTTCACAGGGGAAGCTCCTACGAGCAGTACTTC. Its translation: CASSALHRGSSYEQYF.

The V gene is TRBV7-9, the J gene TRBJ1-2; D may be TRBD1 (6 bases). Deletions cut 4 bases from V and 2 bases from J, with 14 bases between. Germline V gene sequence: CDR1 SEHNR, CDR2 FQNEAQ (reference sequence). CDR3 length equals 15 residues. DNA for the CDR3: TGTGCCAGCAGCTCCCGGACAGTCGTCAACTATGGCTACACCTTC. The encoded protein is CASSSRTVVNYGYTF.

This chain uses TRBV5-1 with TRBJ1-2; tentative D call: TRBD1 (5 bases). Trimming removed 6 bases at V and 8 bases at J, with 14 bases between. The length of the CDR3 is 12 residues. CDR1 and CDR2 from the germline V gene are SGHRS and YFSETQ. Written as DNA, the CDR3 is TGCGCCAGCATCGGGCCAGGGATGGGCTACACCTTC. This codes for CASIGPGMGYTF.

The rearrangement joins TRBV3-1 (or the pseudogene TRBV3-2) to TRBJ1-4; TRBD1 matches 7 bases. The CDR3 spans 13 residues. After removal of 10 bases from V and 7 bases from J, the junction contained 9 bases not matched to a gene. The V gene's germline CDR1 is LGHDT and CDR2 YNNKEL (reference sequence). CDR3 sequence (DNA): TGTGCCACTGGAAACAGGGGAGGTGAAAAACTGTTTTTT. It specifies CATGNRGGEKLFF.

V is TRBV6-5 and J is TRBJ1-2; the D gene is possibly TRBD1 (5 bases). In germline, CDR1 is MNHEY, CDR2 SVGAGI. This CDR3 has 14 amino acids. Trimming removed 5 bases at V and 7 bases at J, with 17 bases between. CDR3 sequence (DNA): TGTGCCAGCAGTACCGAGATGCAGGGTATTGGCTACACCTTC. Protein product: CASSTEMQGIGYTF.

The chain links TRBV7-2 to TRBJ2-7; 9 nucleotides align to TRBD2. The V and J ends lost 2 bases and 3 bases, in that order; junction bases with no gene match: 14. The germline CDR1 and CDR2 sequences are SGHTA and FQGNSA. This CDR3 is built from 18 residues. CDR3 sequence reads: CASSLQHGSGGPFYEQYF. CDR3 DNA sequence: TGTGCCAGCAGCTTACAACATGGGAGCGGGGGGCCGTTCTACGAGCAGTACTTC.

The rearrangement links TRBV3-1 (or the pseudogene TRBV3-2) to TRBJ2-3, with 11 bases aligning to TRBD2. Germline V gives CDR1 LGHDT, CDR2 YNNKEL (reference sequence). V was clipped by 4 bases and J by 5 bases; unmatched bases: 5. This CDR3 region has 15 residues. CDR3 nucleotides: TGTGCCAGCAGCCGTAGACTAGCGGGGTTAGATACGCAGTATTTT. Translated: CASSRRLAGLDTQYF.

The chain joins TRBV7-2 to TRBJ2-6; TRBD1 might be the D (5 bases). From germline, CDR1 is SGHTA and CDR2 FQGNSA. The ends were cut back, 7 bases at V and 4 bases at J, with 11 bases in the middle. This CDR3 has 14 residues. CDR3 DNA sequence: TGTGCCAGCATTCGACAGACAGGGGCCAACGTCCTGACTTTC. Residues: CASIRQTGANVLTF.

The chain has TRBV15 and TRBJ2-4; no reliable D call. Trimming shortened V by 5 bases and J by 0 bases, and 14 bases separated the two germline ends. This CDR3 region has 16 residues. The V gene's germline CDR1 is LNHNV and CDR2 YYDKDF (reference sequence). CDR3 residues: CATSQAPTIAKNIQYF. Here the CDR3 DNA reads TGTGCCACCAGCCAGGCACCGACAATAGCCAAAAACATTCAGTACTTC.

The J gene is TRBJ1-1, the V gene TRBV2; weak D call: TRBD1 (5 bases). Germline lookup yields CDR1 SNHLY and CDR2 FYNNEI. V was shortened by 1 base and J by 1 base, with 16 bases between the two germline ends. The length of the CDR3 is 17 residues. DNA of the CDR3: TGTGCCAGCAGTGAAGGTGGGTACAGGATTAAGAACACTGAAGCTTTCTTT. This sequence encodes CASSEGGYRIKNTEAFF.

This clone was observed a handful of times. The rearrangement joins TRBV7-9 to TRBJ2-3, with TRBD2 identical over 10 bases. J lost 0 bases, V lost 3 bases, and 9 bases had no gene match. Germline CDR1 SEHNR, CDR2 FQNEAQ (reference sequence). The CDR3 covers 18 residues. CDR3 nucleotides: TGTGCCAGCAGCTTTACTAGCGGGAACTATCTTAGCACAGATACGCAGTATTTT. It encodes CASSFTSGNYLSTDTQYF.

The chain joins TRBV28 to TRBJ2-2; TRBD1 might be the D (6 bases). Germline CDR1 MDHEN, CDR2 SYDVKM. This CDR3 comprises 18 residues. With 5 bases removed from V and 4 bases from J, the gap between germline ends came to 23 bases. CDR3 residues: CASSPRFSHRVATGELFF. CDR3 DNA: TGTGCCAGCAGTCCAAGGTTCTCCCACAGGGTTGCCACCGGGGAGCTGTTTTTT.

The chain carries TRBV4-2 and TRBJ1-2; 8 positions agree with TRBD1. This CDR3 comprises 15 residues. V lost 4 bases to trimming and J lost 4 bases; unmatched junction nucleotides: 8. Germline V lookup: CDR1 LGHNA, CDR2 YNFKEQ. The CDR3 bases are TGTGCCAGCAGCCTATCCGGACAGGGAGGCTATGGCTACACCTTC. Its translation: CASSLSGQGGYGYTF.

The V call is TRBV7-2, the J call TRBJ1-5, with D tentatively TRBD1 (5 bases). Trimming took 1 base from V and 7 from J, leaving 14 bases between them. This CDR3 contains 15 residues. Per the germline V gene, CDR1 is SGHTA and CDR2 is FQGNSA. CDR3 loop: CASSLVPGLGQPQHF. CDR3 in DNA: TGTGCCAGCAGCTTAGTTCCAGGGCTCGGGCAGCCCCAGCATTTT.

V gene TRBV19 combines with J gene TRBJ2-5; tentatively, D is TRBD1 (6 bases). In germline, CDR1 is LNHDA, CDR2 SQIVND (reference sequence). V was clipped by 6 bases and J by 5 bases, with 16 bases between them. The CDR3 is 14 residues long. In DNA, the CDR3 is TGTGCCAGTAGCATCTCGTCCAGGGGCGAGACCCAGTACTTC. Its translation: CASSISSRGETQYF.

The table lists this clone with a few counts. The chain uses TRBV7-9 and TRBJ1-3, with D unclear. This CDR3 has 13 residues. Germline CDR1 and CDR2: SEHNR and FQNEAQ (reference sequence). Trimming shortened V by 5 bases and J by 14 bases, and 19 bases separated the two germline ends. The CDR3 region has the DNA TGTGCCAGCAGCCCCGGCCTGGGTGACATGGTATATTTT. Protein product: CASSPGLGDMVYF.

The gene calls are TRBV7-9 and TRBJ1-6, with 7 bases that match TRBD1. CDR1 and CDR2 from the germline V gene are SEHNR and FQNEAQ (reference sequence). Trimming at V came to 1 base and at J to 5 bases, leaving 2 bases not matched to a gene. This CDR3 contains 15 residues. This CDR3 is CASSLGDSHNSPLHF. CDR3 nucleotide sequence: TGTGCCAGCAGCTTAGGGGACAGCCATAATTCACCCCTCCACTTT.

The rearrangement uses TRBV28 and TRBJ1-5; D is perhaps TRBD1 (5 bases). The V end lost 7 bases, the J end lost 5 bases, and 15 bases lay between the germline ends. CDR1 and CDR2 (germline): MDHEN, SYDVKM. The CDR3 consists of 14 residues. CDR3 loop: CASTRDSDYQPQHF. The CDR3 region has the DNA TGTGCCAGCACCAGAGACAGTGACTATCAGCCCCAGCATTTT.

The J gene is TRBJ2-7, the V gene TRBV27; 8 nucleotides agree with TRBD1. CDR3 length: 14 amino acids. Trimming removed 5 bases from V and 1 base from J; junction bases left unmatched: 4. Germline V gene data show CDR1 as MNHEY and CDR2 as SMNVEV (reference sequence). This chain's CDR3 is CASSDRGYSYEQYF. For the CDR3, the DNA is TGTGCCAGCAGTGACAGGGGTTATTCCTACGAGCAGTACTTC.

V gene TRBV14 combines with J gene TRBJ2-1; 8 nucleotides agree with TRBD2. Germline lookup yields CDR1 SGHDN and CDR2 FVKESK. V dropped 0 bases and J dropped 4; count of bases not matched to a gene: 5. The CDR3 contains 16 residues. Here the CDR3 reads CASSQDLSSGYNEQFF. The CDR3 DNA reads as TGTGCCAGCAGCCAAGACCTGTCTAGCGGGTACAATGAGCAGTTCTTC.

This chain uses TRBV28 with TRBJ1-6; possibly TRBD1 for D (6 bases). Trimming removed 11 bases at V and 9 bases at J, with 17 bases between. There are 13 residues in the CDR3. Germline CDR1 MDHEN, CDR2 SYDVKM. CDR3: CALSRDKGSPLHF. CDR3 nucleotides: TGTGCCCTGTCACGGGACAAGGGTTCACCCCTCCACTTT.

Remarks on this clone: Since the CDR3 does not end with the conserved phenylalanine or tryptophan, this likely comes from a read error. The chain joins TRBV7-2 to TRBJ1-1, with D perhaps matching TRBD1 (6 bases). This CDR3 is built from 14 residues. V was shortened by 1 base and J by 1 base, with 7 bases between the two germline ends. From germline, CDR1 is SGHTA and CDR2 FQGNSA. CDR3 sequence reads: CASSLGGQNTEAFL. Here the CDR3 DNA reads TGTGCCAGCAGCTTAGGGGGGCAGAACACTGAAGCTTTCCTT.

At least ten counts were recorded for this clone. The CDR3 loop reads CASSFAAGTVYGYTF. As DNA, the CDR3 is TGTGCCAGCAGCTTCGCCGCCGGGACAGTCTATGGCTACACCTTC. V gene TRBV11-2 combines with J gene TRBJ1-2, with 7 bases lining up with TRBD1. With V trimmed by 3 bases and J by 4 bases, 8 bases remained unmatched. This CDR3 is built from 15 residues. The V gene's germline CDR1 is SGHAT and CDR2 FQNNGV.

V is TRBV4-3 and J is TRBJ2-4, with a possible D match to TRBD2 (6 bases). The CDR3 extends over 17 amino acids. V was shortened by 0 bases and J by 5 bases, with 17 bases between the two germline ends. CDR1 is LGHNA, CDR2 YSLEER, per germline. CDR3 in DNA: TGCGCCAGCAGCCAAGATGGGCCCACCGGAGGGGAAAACATTCAGTACTTC. Translation gives CASSQDGPTGGENIQYF.

The J gene is TRBJ1-3, the V gene TRBV3-1 (or the pseudogene TRBV3-2); possible D gene TRBD1, 5 bases. CDR1 is LGHDT and CDR2 is YNNKEL in the germline V gene (reference sequence). The V end lost 0 bases, the J end lost 2 bases, and 23 bases lay between the germline ends. CDR3 length: 20 residues. The CDR3 region has the DNA TGTGCCAGCAGCCAAGATAGGCCGGGCCCAAGAAGGGGCCCTGGAAACACCATATATTTT. Its translation is CASSQDRPGPRRGPGNTIYF.

V is TRBV5-4 and J is TRBJ1-5; weak D call: TRBD1 (5 bases). Germline V lookup: CDR1 SGHNT, CDR2 YYREEE (reference sequence). Trimming pared 0 bases from V and 9 bases from J, leaving 10 bases between. CDR3 length equals 13 residues. The CDR3 region has the DNA TGTGCCAGCAGCTTGGATTCCGGGGGGCCCCAGCATTTT. Translation gives CASSLDSGGPQHF.

This chain joins TRBV19 and TRBJ2-3; D is undetermined. Trimming left V 5 bases short and J 2 bases short, with 14 bases between. CDR1 is LNHDA and CDR2 is SQIVND in the germline V gene (reference sequence). The CDR3 spans 15 residues. The CDR3 sequence: CASSSTWRLTDTQYF. The CDR3 nucleotides read TGTGCCAGTAGTTCGACCTGGCGGCTCACAGATACGCAGTATTTT.

The CDR3 DNA follows: TGTGCCAGTAGTTTGGACAGTCACGGCTACACCTTC. Residues: CASSLDSHGYTF. This chain links TRBV19 with TRBJ1-2; tentatively, D is TRBD1 (6 bases). The V gene lost 5 bases and the J gene lost 8 bases, with 12 bases spanning the gap. The germline V gene encodes CDR1 LNHDA and CDR2 SQIVND (reference sequence). The CDR3 contains 12 residues.

In this sample, this clone turned up a few times. The chain links TRBV6-6 to TRBJ2-7; possibly TRBD2 for D (5 bases). Looked up from germline, CDR1 is MNHNY and CDR2 is SVGAGI (reference sequence). Trimming shortened V by 4 bases and J by 4 bases, and 14 bases separated the two germline ends. The CDR3 covers 14 residues. The CDR3 DNA reads as TGTGCCAGCAGTTCGAGCGGTTTTGGATACGAGCAGTACTTC. This gives the protein CASSSSGFGYEQYF.

As regards this clone: Other nucleotide sequences in the sample specify the same CDR3. This rearrangement joins TRBV19 to TRBJ2-7; the D is unclear. Germline loops: CDR1 LNHDA, CDR2 SQIVND (reference sequence). The CDR3 totals 12 residues. Trimming removed 4 bases at V and 4 bases at J, with 8 bases between. The CDR3 region has the DNA TGTGCCAGTAGTAGAACAGAGTACGAGCAGTACTTC. Translating gives CASSRTEYEQYF. Looking up the rest from reference TRBV19 and TRBJ2-7 gives the full variable domain: DGGITQSPKYLFRKEGQNVTLSCEQNLNHDAMYWYRQDPGQGLRLIYYSQIVNDFQKGDIAEGYSVSREKKESFPLTVTSAQKNPTAFYLCASSRTEYEQYFGPGTRLTVT.

This rearrangement joins TRBV10-2 to TRBJ2-2, with TRBD1 matching 7 bases. This CDR3 region has 18 residues. From germline, CDR1 is WSHSY and CDR2 SAAADI. V lost 10 bases and J lost 0; bases outside the gene matches: 17. CDR3 sequence: CATPRDRENSANTGELFF. As DNA, the CDR3 is TGCGCCACCCCTAGGGACAGAGAAAATTCCGCGAACACCGGGGAGCTGTTTTTT.